The 15 T cell receptor beta chains in this list originate from one sample, sequenced in a study of regulatory dendritic cells for organ transplantation. TCRdb's copy holds only in-frame clones and misses some; the assay was immunoSEQ multiplex PCR. Of 20,000 to 25,000 clones in the sample, less than 90% are singletons; the top ten hold under 0.3%. Sorted T cells were CFSE-labeled and cultured 4 to 5 days with allogeneic regulatory or mature dendritic cells at 1:10. The antigens these receptors bind are not known. Sequenced material: naive CD4+ T cells from blood cultured with dendritic cells. Stated subset: CD45RA+ naive T cells. The receptors were sampled from a human donor in good health.

The chain has TRBV2 and TRBJ2-2; no reliable D call. Looked up from germline, CDR1 is SNHLY and CDR2 is FYNNEI. The CDR3 length is 12 residues. V lost 4 bases and J lost 5, with 5 bases in between. CDR3 region: CASSAGTGELFF. DNA of the CDR3: TGTGCCAGCAGTGCTGGTACCGGGGAGCTGTTTTTT.

The chain is built from TRBV4-3 and TRBJ2-2; D call uncertain. The CDR3 is made up of 13 amino acids. V was cut by 0 bases and J by 6 bases, with 5 bases left in between. CDR1 and CDR2 (germline): LGHNA, YSLEER. In nucleotides, the CDR3 is TGCGCCAGCAGCCAAGAAAGGGCCGGGGAGCTGTTTTTT. Amino acids: CASSQERAGELFF.

This clone was counted a single time. V gene TRBV7-9 combines with J gene TRBJ1-2; a weak D match, TRBD1 (5 bases). Per the germline V gene, CDR1 is SEHNR and CDR2 is FQNEAQ (reference sequence). This CDR3 is 14 amino acids long. Between the trimmed V and J ends, which lost 8 bases and 7 bases, there was a span of 20 bases. CDR3 coding DNA: TGTGCCAGCCAGGGTTACAACGGGGGGGGTGGCTACACCTTC. It specifies CASQGYNGGGGYTF.

The chain recombines TRBV5-4 with TRBJ2-5, with 8 bases matching TRBD1. The V gene end was trimmed by 1 base and the J gene end by 4 bases; junction bases not matched to a gene: 6. Per the germline V gene, CDR1 is SGHNT and CDR2 is YYREEE (reference sequence). This CDR3 contains 15 residues. In nucleotides, the CDR3 is TGTGCCAGCAGCTTGCAGGGGGCAATTTCAGAGACCCAGTACTTC. It encodes CASSLQGAISETQYF.

CDR3: CASSEDGAGGQETQYF. CDR3 coding DNA: TGTGCCAGCAGTGAAGATGGGGCGGGAGGGCAAGAGACCCAGTACTTC. This chain joins TRBV2 and TRBJ2-5, with 9 bases identical to TRBD2. Per germline, CDR1 SNHLY and CDR2 FYNNEI. The CDR3 contains 16 residues. The V segment lost 1 base and the J segment 2 bases; nucleotides outside the gene matches: 5.

The chain employs TRBV7-9 and TRBJ2-1; D perhaps matches TRBD2 (6 bases). The germline V gene has CDR1 SEHNR and CDR2 FQNEAQ (reference sequence). The CDR3 length is 15 residues. With 6 bases removed from V and 8 bases from J, the gap between germline ends came to 20 bases. CDR3 loop: CASSLYSNGGDEQFF. In DNA, the CDR3 is TGTGCCAGCAGTCTATATAGTAACGGAGGGGATGAGCAGTTCTTC.

This chain links TRBV4-3 with TRBJ1-2; D remains ambiguous. V was shortened by 0 bases and J by 4 bases, with 12 bases between the two germline ends. The CDR3 contains 15 residues. Germline values: CDR1 LGHNA, CDR2 YSLEER. CDR3 in DNA: TGCGCCAGCAGCCAAGATTCGGGCAGAACCTATGGCTACACCTTC. Its translation is CASSQDSGRTYGYTF.

CDR3: CASRQTEQGARTQYF. The CDR3 DNA follows: TGTGCCAGCAGACAAACGGAACAGGGGGCGCGGACCCAGTACTTC. The rearrangement links TRBV7-9 to TRBJ2-5, with 9 bases matching TRBD1. Trimming took 6 bases from V and 7 from J; bases not matched to a gene: 12. Germline values: CDR1 SEHNR, CDR2 FQNEAQ (reference sequence). The CDR3 has 15 amino acids.

This sequence joins TRBV5-6 and TRBJ2-2, with D hard to call. Germline V gene lookup returns CDR1 SGHDT and CDR2 YYEEEE. The CDR3 length is 14 residues. V was clipped by 4 bases and J by 8 bases, with 15 bases between them. The CDR3: CASSQAPVAGELFF. In nucleotides, the CDR3 is TGTGCCAGCAGCCAGGCCCCTGTCGCGGGGGAGCTGTTTTTT.

V and J are TRBV11-1 and TRBJ2-7; TRBD2 matches 7 bases. Per the germline V gene, CDR1 is SGHAT and CDR2 is FQDESV (reference sequence). The V gene end was trimmed by 0 bases and the J gene end by 2 bases; junction bases not matched to a gene: 7. This CDR3 is built from 16 residues. The CDR3 DNA is TGTGCCAGCAGCTTAGCCGTAGCGGGTTCGGCCTACGAGCAGTACTTC. It yields the protein CASSLAVAGSAYEQYF.

V and J are TRBV4-3 and TRBJ1-4; no clear D gene. V shed 1 base and J shed 5 bases, with 11 bases lying between them. Per the germline V gene, CDR1 is LGHNA and CDR2 is YSLEER. This CDR3 comprises 15 residues. The CDR3 region is CASSQGDLGNEKLFF. The CDR3 DNA reads TGCGCCAGCAGCCAAGGCGATTTGGGAAATGAAAAACTGTTTTTT.

V usage is TRBV15 and J usage is TRBJ2-7; 14 nucleotides agree with TRBD2. V dropped 2 bases and J dropped 3; count of bases not matched to a gene: 12. There are 19 residues in the CDR3. Germline values: CDR1 LNHNV, CDR2 YYDKDF (reference sequence). CDR3 DNA: TGTGCCACCAGCAGAAGTGAAGGACTAGCGGGAGGCGCTAGCTACGAGCAGTACTTC. Encoded protein: CATSRSEGLAGGASYEQYF.

The genes are TRBV2 and TRBJ1-5; D unclear. V was shortened by 0 bases and J by 1 base, with 16 bases between the two germline ends. CDR3 length equals 18 residues. Germline V gives CDR1 SNHLY, CDR2 FYNNEI. CDR3 in amino acids: CASSEAGYLYGSNQPQHF. The CDR3 DNA is TGTGCCAGCAGTGAAGCAGGATACTTGTACGGGAGCAATCAGCCCCAGCATTTT.

The rearrangement uses TRBV6-5 and TRBJ1-3; D is unclear. The germline V gene has CDR1 MNHEY and CDR2 SVGAGI. The CDR3 is 13 amino acids. Trimming left V 2 bases short and J 3 bases short, with 5 bases between. The CDR3 bases are TGTGCCAGCAGTTACCAAGATGGAAACACCATATATTTT. Encoded protein: CASSYQDGNTIYF.

This clone was recorded once. This rearrangement joins TRBV5-1 to TRBJ2-7, with 8 bases lining up with TRBD1. This CDR3 spans 18 amino acids. After removal of 4 bases from V and 5 bases from J, the junction contained 20 bases not matched to a gene. Germline V lookup: CDR1 SGHRS, CDR2 YFSETQ. The CDR3 DNA reads TGCGCCAGCAGCCCTTCCCTTGGTGAGGTCAGGACAGGGCACGAGCAGTACTTC. Amino acid sequence: CASSPSLGEVRTGHEQYF.